Listed here are 29 T cell receptor beta chains from one sample, sequenced in a study of blood T cells in healthy people across ages (dated by TCRdb to the mid-2010s). Receptor amplification or capture employed 5' RACE. The sequencing machine was an Illumina HiSeq 2500. A second PCR of roughly 7 to 11 cycles was performed with a sample-barcoded 5' primer and a J-beta primer mix. TCRdb took the public reads, trimmed them with fastp at Q25, ran MiXCR for clone calling and kept in-frame beta chains. When rows share a CDR3 protein, they turn into one entry using the most common DNA and genes. The sample table lists some 1.5 million distinct CDR3 sequences, 28% of them with a count of one. The leading ten clones occupy 7.7% of the sample. Input material: blood. The receptors were sampled from a woman aged 25 to 39 in good health.

The chain recombines TRBV5-6 with TRBJ2-5, with D uncertain. The J call may be mistaken, given a closer DNA end match to TRBJ2-4. The CDR3 extends over 15 amino acids. CDR1 is SGHDT and CDR2 is YYEEEE in the germline V gene. The CDR3 loop reads CASSQSDGGKNIQYF. In DNA form, the CDR3 reads TGTGCCAGCAGCCAATCTGACGGTGGCAAAAACATTCAGTACTTC.

This clonotype was counted only a few times. CDR3: CASQQRTDTGELFF. The CDR3 DNA is TGTGCCAGCCAACAAAGGACGGACACCGGGGAGCTGTTTTTT. The rearrangement links TRBV7-9 to TRBJ2-2; D is undetermined. Germline assignment: CDR1 SEHNR and CDR2 FQNEAQ (reference sequence). With 8 bases removed from V and 3 bases from J, the gap between germline ends came to 13 bases. The CDR3 spans 14 residues.

This sequence joins TRBV13 and TRBJ2-7; 13 bases agree with TRBD2. This CDR3 has 19 amino acids. The ends lost 6 bases at V and 5 bases at J; junction bases unmatched: 19. Germline V gene data show CDR1 as PRHDT and CDR2 as FYEKMQ (reference sequence). The CDR3 nucleotides are TGTGCCAGCAGGCCCTCCCCGGGACTAGCGGGGCCGAGGGGTCACGAGCAGTACTTC. It is translated as CASRPSPGLAGPRGHEQYF.

A note on this clonotype: At one end, the junction sequence differs from germline, possibly due to a read error. V is TRBV7-8 and J is TRBJ2-7; D is unresolved. This CDR3 has 13 amino acids. Germline-derived CDR1 and CDR2 are SGHVS and FQNEAQ. The DNA of the CDR3 is TGTGCCATCAGCTTAGCCCTGGAGTACGAGCAGTACTTC. The encoded protein is CAISLALEYEQYF.

This chain joins TRBV6-5 and TRBJ2-5; no clear D gene. The CDR3 is made up of 15 amino acids. The germline V gene encodes CDR1 MNHEY and CDR2 SVGAGI. Trimming pared 0 bases from V and 0 bases from J, leaving 8 bases between. CDR3 DNA: TGTGCCAGCAGTTACTCCCCACGGTACCAAGAGACCCAGTACTTC. It yields the protein CASSYSPRYQETQYF.

V gene TRBV20-1 combines with J gene TRBJ1-1; D possibly corresponds to TRBD1 (6 bases). CDR1 and CDR2 from the germline V gene are DFQATT and SNEGSKA (reference sequence). V gave up 3 bases and J gave up 3 bases, with 11 bases separating them. The CDR3 length is 13 residues. Here the CDR3 DNA reads TGCAGTGCTAGCCAAGGGGGGGACACTGAAGCTTTCTTT. It translates to CSASQGGDTEAFF.

The CDR3 coding sequence is TGTGCCAGCAGTCAGAGCCGTGAGCAGTACTTC. Amino acids: CASSQSREQYF. The chain joins TRBV12-3 or TRBV12-4 to TRBJ2-5; unclear D gene. Trimming took 5 bases from V and 11 from J, leaving 12 bases between them. The CDR3 consists of 11 residues.

A few counts support this clonotype. The CDR3 bases are TGTGCCAGCAGCTCCCAGACAGGGGGCATAGCTGAAGCTTTCTTT. Translating it yields CASSSQTGGIAEAFF. The V call is TRBV3-1, the J call TRBJ1-1, with 10 bases identical to TRBD1. The J segment lost 6 bases and the V segment lost 5 bases, leaving 9 bases of the junction unmatched. The CDR3 has 15 residues. CDR1 is LGHDT, CDR2 YNNKEL, per germline (reference sequence).

The chain is built from TRBV18 and TRBJ2-1; TRBD2 might be the D (5 bases). The CDR3 runs to 16 residues. V gave up 0 bases and J gave up 14 bases, with 23 bases separating them. Germline CDR1 reads KGHSH; CDR2 reads LQKENI. The CDR3 is CASSPPSLASFSEKFF. As DNA, the CDR3 is TGTGCCAGCTCACCACCGTCGCTAGCCTCATTCTCAGAGAAGTTCTTC.

V usage is TRBV5-4 and J usage is TRBJ2-3; D gene ambiguous. The V and J ends lost 7 bases and 8 bases respectively, with 11 bases between them. Germline V gene sequence: CDR1 SGHNT, CDR2 YYREEE (reference sequence). The CDR3 length is 11 residues. This CDR3 reads CASGQSGTQYF. The CDR3 nucleotides read TGTGCCAGCGGGCAGTCCGGTACGCAGTATTTT.

This chain uses TRBV7-9 with TRBJ2-7; 7 bases map to TRBD1. The CDR3 covers 15 residues. Trimming removed 4 bases from V and 2 bases from J; junction bases left unmatched: 8. The germline V gene has CDR1 SEHNR and CDR2 FQNEAQ (reference sequence). The CDR3 nucleotides read TGTGCCAGCAGCTCAACAAGGGACAGTCCCTACGAGCAGTACTTC. It specifies CASSSTRDSPYEQYF.

This chain connects TRBV6-6 to TRBJ2-1; D remains unclear. Germline V gene data show CDR1 as MNHNY and CDR2 as SVGAGI (reference sequence). This CDR3 spans 13 amino acids. V was cut by 2 bases and J by 10 bases, with 12 bases left in between. CDR3 protein: CASSYDGRYEQFF. In DNA form, the CDR3 reads TGTGCCAGCAGTTACGACGGCCGCTACGAGCAGTTCTTC.

The rearrangement links TRBV20-1 to TRBJ1-1; weak D call: TRBD1 (5 bases). Germline CDR1 reads DFQATT; CDR2 reads SNEGSKA (reference sequence). V lost 0 bases and J lost 1, with 12 bases in between. The CDR3 has 15 residues. CDR3 in DNA: TGCAGTGCTAGAGATCCCCGAACAGGGAACACTGAAGCTTTCTTT. This translates into CSARDPRTGNTEAFF.

In this sample, this clonotype turned up a few times. The chain links TRBV27 to TRBJ1-5, with 10 bases lining up with TRBD1. Germline V gives CDR1 MNHEY, CDR2 SMNVEV (reference sequence). Unmatched junction bases numbered 6, after V lost 8 bases and J lost 2 bases. This CDR3 has 15 residues. DNA of the CDR3: TGTGCCAGCGGCACCGGGACAGGGGGCAATCAGCCCCAGCATTTT. This gives the protein CASGTGTGGNQPQHF.

This clonotype was detected ten times or more. The gene calls are TRBV4-1 and TRBJ1-2, with D perhaps matching TRBD1 (6 bases). The germline V and J ends were trimmed by 0 bases and 4 bases, with 12 bases remaining between them. There are 15 residues in the CDR3. CDR1 and CDR2 (germline): MGHRA, YSYEKL. The chain's CDR3 is CASSQEQGGSYGYTF. CDR3 nucleotides: TGCGCCAGCAGCCAAGAACAGGGCGGGAGCTATGGCTACACCTTC.

The rearrangement uses TRBV18 and TRBJ2-3; the D call may be TRBD1 or TRBD2 (5 bases each). Germline CDR1 and CDR2: KGHSH and LQKENI. The CDR3 is made up of 13 amino acids. V was cut by 3 bases and J by 5 bases, with 9 bases left in between. DNA for the CDR3: TGTGCCAGCTCACCGGGGGTGAAAGATACGCAGTATTTT. Translation gives CASSPGVKDTQYF. Filled out from reference TRBV18 and TRBJ2-3, the complete variable domain reads NAGVMQNPRHLVRRRGQEARLRCSPMKGHSHVYWYRQLPEEGLKFMVYLQKENIIDESGMPKERFSAEFPKEGPSILRIQQVVRGDSAAYFCASSPGVKDTQYFGPGTRLTVL.

The chain couples TRBV4-3 to TRBJ1-1; D is perhaps TRBD1 (5 bases). Trimming took 3 bases from V and 6 from J, leaving 14 bases between them. Germline assignment: CDR1 LGHNA and CDR2 YSLEER. CDR3 size: 14 residues. The CDR3 is CASSQSLRDPEAFF. The CDR3 DNA reads TGCGCCAGCAGCCAGAGTCTCAGGGACCCTGAAGCTTTCTTT.

This clonotype was seen only a few times. The J gene is TRBJ2-5, the V gene TRBV5-1; D is perhaps TRBD2 (6 bases). The CDR3 totals 14 residues. V lost 3 bases, J lost 4 bases, and 13 bases lay in between. Per the germline V gene, CDR1 is SGHRS and CDR2 is YFSETQ. The CDR3 nucleotides read TGCGCCAGCAGCTGGGGACTGGGTAGAGAGACCCAGTACTTC. Residues: CASSWGLGRETQYF.

This clonotype was seen a single time. The chain combines TRBV11-2 with TRBJ2-3; 9 bases line up with TRBD2. The CDR3 is made up of 15 amino acids. The germline V gene encodes CDR1 SGHAT and CDR2 FQNNGV. V lost 1 base to trimming and J lost 5 bases; unmatched junction nucleotides: 4. DNA of the CDR3: TGTGCCAGCAGCTTAGTTGCTAGCGGGGAAGATACGCAGTATTTT. Protein product: CASSLVASGEDTQYF.

A few counts support this clonotype. This sequence joins TRBV29-1 and TRBJ2-1; D is perhaps TRBD1 or TRBD2 (5 bases each). CDR3 length: 16 amino acids. V dropped 3 bases and J dropped 8 bases, with 23 bases sitting between them. The germline CDR1 and CDR2 sequences are SQVTM and ANQGSEA. CDR3 DNA sequence: TGCAGCGTTGAGGGGGTTGCGGACTGGTTATTCGATGAGCAGTTCTTC. Its protein is CSVEGVADWLFDEQFF.

The chain recombines TRBV27 with TRBJ2-7; weak D call: TRBD2 (5 bases). The germline V gene encodes CDR1 MNHEY and CDR2 SMNVEV (reference sequence). The V gene lost 4 bases and the J gene lost 3 bases, with 13 bases spanning the gap. This CDR3 contains 14 residues. CDR3 nucleotide sequence: TGTGCCAGCAGTTGTTCCAGAAGCGGCTACGAGCAGTACTTC. Its translation: CASSCSRSGYEQYF.

This clonotype has a handful of counts. The chain links TRBV4-3 to TRBJ2-2; unclear D gene. V was clipped by 0 bases and J by 0 bases, with 5 bases between them. CDR3 length equals 15 residues. CDR1 and CDR2 (germline): LGHNA, YSLEER. The DNA of the CDR3 is TGCGCCAGCAGCCAAGATCGCCCGAACACCGGGGAGCTGTTTTTT. Protein sequence: CASSQDRPNTGELFF.

On this clonotype itself: A junction end diverges from the germline sequence, so it may reflect a read error. The V call is TRBV4-3, the J call TRBJ2-3, with D uncertain. Germline V lookup: CDR1 LGHNA, CDR2 YSLEER. The CDR3 is 16 amino acids. CDR3 region: CTSSQVIVISTDTQYF. CDR3 sequence (DNA): TGCACCAGCAGCCAAGTGATAGTGATTAGCACAGATACGCAGTATTTT.

In the case of this clonotype: One junction end disagrees with the germline gene, perhaps due to a read error. The chain uses TRBV5-1 and TRBJ1-5; D call uncertain. Germline CDR1 and CDR2: SGHRS and YFSETQ. CDR3 length: 15 amino acids. The CDR3 DNA sequence: TGCGTCAGCAGCTTGTACGGGGAGGTCGATCCGCCCCAGCATTTT. Its translation: CVSSLYGEVDPPQHF.

This clonotype was seen a handful of times. Being one base from a much bigger clone, this may be a read error. The rearrangement joins TRBV29-1 to TRBJ2-5; 10 bases are a match to TRBD2. V was clipped by 6 bases and J by 11 bases; unmatched bases: 18. The CDR3 contains 15 residues. The germline V gene has CDR1 SQVTM and CDR2 ANQGSEA. The CDR3 coding sequence is TGCAGCGTCGTAGCAGCGGGAGGGCCAGTCGATGAGCAGTACTTC. This codes for CSVVAAGGPVDEQYF.

This chain connects TRBV30 to TRBJ2-1; D is uncertain. Germline V gene lookup returns CDR1 GTSNPN and CDR2 SVGIG (reference sequence). V was shortened by 4 bases and J by 10 bases, with 11 bases between the two germline ends. This CDR3 has 11 amino acids. The CDR3 bases are TGTGCCTGGACGATAGCTAACGAGCAGTTCTTC. Encoded protein: CAWTIANEQFF. Full variable domain (outside the CDR3, taken from reference TRBV30 and TRBJ2-1): SQTIHQWPATLVQPVGSPLSLECTVEGTSNPNLYWYRQAAGRGLQLLFYSVGIGQISSEVPQNLSASRPQDRQFILSSKKLLLSDSGFYLCAWTIANEQFFGPGTRLTVL.

Only a few counts were recorded for this clonotype. V and J are TRBV2 and TRBJ2-7; TRBD2 aligns across 7 bases. The CDR3 runs to 13 residues. V shed 7 bases, J shed 1 base, and the junction held 4 bases outside the gene matches. Germline values: CDR1 SNHLY, CDR2 FYNNEI. CDR3 amino acids: CASMRESSYEQYF. CDR3 nucleotides: TGTGCCAGCATGCGGGAGAGTTCCTACGAGCAGTACTTC. The full variable domain, with the rest looked up from reference TRBV2 and TRBJ2-7, is EPEVTQTPSHQVTQMGQEVILRCVPISNHLYFYWYRQILGQKVEFLVSFYNNEISEKSEIFDDQFSVERPDGSNFTLKIRSTKLEDSAMYFCASMRESSYEQYFGPGTRLTVT.

In this sample, this clonotype turned up many times. J is TRBJ2-7 and V is TRBV7-3, with a possible D match to TRBD2 (6 bases). Germline V lookup: CDR1 SGHTA, CDR2 FQGTGA. The CDR3 contains 14 residues. Trimming stripped 4 bases from V and 5 bases from J, with 15 bases between. CDR3 nucleotides: TGTGCCAGCAGCTCCCGGGGGAGGCCGAACGAGCAGTACTTC. Translated, it gives CASSSRGRPNEQYF.

The V and J genes are TRBV20-1 and TRBJ2-4; TRBD2 matches 7 bases. The J call may be wrong; the DNA end is better matched by TRBJ2-5. The CDR3 spans 13 residues. Germline values: CDR1 DFQATT, CDR2 SNEGSKA (reference sequence). This CDR3 reads CSAPAGLRETQYF. DNA of the CDR3: TGCAGTGCCCCAGCGGGACTCCGAGAGACCCAGTACTTC.